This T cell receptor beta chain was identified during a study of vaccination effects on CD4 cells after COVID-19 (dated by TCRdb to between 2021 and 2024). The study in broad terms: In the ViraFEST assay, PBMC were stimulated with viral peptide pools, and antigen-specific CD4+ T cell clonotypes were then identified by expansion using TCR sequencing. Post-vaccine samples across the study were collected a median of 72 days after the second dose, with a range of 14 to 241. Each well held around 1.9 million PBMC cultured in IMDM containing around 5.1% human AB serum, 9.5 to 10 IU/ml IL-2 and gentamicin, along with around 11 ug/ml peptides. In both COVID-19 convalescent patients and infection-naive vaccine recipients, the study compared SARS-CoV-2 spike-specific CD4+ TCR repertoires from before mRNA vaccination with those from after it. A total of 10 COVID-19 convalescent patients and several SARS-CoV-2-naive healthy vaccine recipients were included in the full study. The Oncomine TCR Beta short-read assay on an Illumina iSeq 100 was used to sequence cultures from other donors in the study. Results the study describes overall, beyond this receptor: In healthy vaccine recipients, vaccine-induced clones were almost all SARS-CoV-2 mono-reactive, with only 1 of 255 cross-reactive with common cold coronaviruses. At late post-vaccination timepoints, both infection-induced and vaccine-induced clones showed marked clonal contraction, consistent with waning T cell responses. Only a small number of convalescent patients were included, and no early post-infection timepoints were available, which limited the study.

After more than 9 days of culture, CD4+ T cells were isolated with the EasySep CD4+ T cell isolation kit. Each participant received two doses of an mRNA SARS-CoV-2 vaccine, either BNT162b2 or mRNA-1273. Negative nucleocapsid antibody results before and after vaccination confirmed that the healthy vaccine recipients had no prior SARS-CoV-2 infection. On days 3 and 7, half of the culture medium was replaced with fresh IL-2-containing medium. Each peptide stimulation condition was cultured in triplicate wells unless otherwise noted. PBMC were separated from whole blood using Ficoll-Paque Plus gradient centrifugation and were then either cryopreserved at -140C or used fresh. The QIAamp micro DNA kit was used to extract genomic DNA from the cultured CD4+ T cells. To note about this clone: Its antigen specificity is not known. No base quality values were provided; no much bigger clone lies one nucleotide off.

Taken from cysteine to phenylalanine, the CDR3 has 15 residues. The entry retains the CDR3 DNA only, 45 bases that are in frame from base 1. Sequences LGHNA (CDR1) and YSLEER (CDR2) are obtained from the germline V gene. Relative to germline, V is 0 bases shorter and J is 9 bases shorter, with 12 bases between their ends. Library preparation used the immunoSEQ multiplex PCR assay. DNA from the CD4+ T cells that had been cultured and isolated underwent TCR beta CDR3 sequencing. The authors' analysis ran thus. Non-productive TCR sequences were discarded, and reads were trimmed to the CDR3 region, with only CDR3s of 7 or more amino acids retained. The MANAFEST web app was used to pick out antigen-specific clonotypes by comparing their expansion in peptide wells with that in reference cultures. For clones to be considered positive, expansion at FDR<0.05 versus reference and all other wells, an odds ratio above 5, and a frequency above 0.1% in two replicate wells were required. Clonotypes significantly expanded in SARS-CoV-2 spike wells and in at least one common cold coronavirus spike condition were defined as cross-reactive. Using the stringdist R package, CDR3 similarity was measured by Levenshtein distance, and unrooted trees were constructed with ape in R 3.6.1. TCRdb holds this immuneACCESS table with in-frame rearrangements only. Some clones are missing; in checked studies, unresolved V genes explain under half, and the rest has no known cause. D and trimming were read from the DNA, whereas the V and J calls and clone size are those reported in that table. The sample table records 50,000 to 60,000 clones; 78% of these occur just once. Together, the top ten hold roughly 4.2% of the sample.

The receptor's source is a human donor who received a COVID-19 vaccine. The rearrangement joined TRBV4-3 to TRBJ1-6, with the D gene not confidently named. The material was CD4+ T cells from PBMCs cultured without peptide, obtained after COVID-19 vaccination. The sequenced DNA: TGCGCCAGCAGCCAAGATGCCGGGTGGCGTTCACCCCTCCACTTT. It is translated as CASSQDAGWRSPLHF.